A selection of T cell receptor beta chains follows, all from one sample in a study of T cell repertoires in cytomegalovirus infection. TCRdb ran MiXCR on the reads and lists one entry per CDR3 protein. Of a few hundred thousand distinct CDR3 sequences detected, roughly a sixth appear once; the ten largest clones hold around 12%. The source material was PBMCs. All receptors come from a human donor in good health (CMV status not recorded). Some clones in this sample may be carry-over from other donors' samples. CDR3s include the opening cysteine and the closing phenylalanine or tryptophan. D genes are given only for firm matches. Not all rows give a size; the values are once, few, many and, for expanded clones, a class.

>.|TRBV2|TRBJ1-2|.
TGTGCCAGCAGGACCTGGGAGGGGGGCTACACCTTC
CASRTWEGGYTF
>TRBD2|TRBV6-5|TRBJ2-7|many
TGTGCCAGCAGTTATACCCTAGCGGGGGGACTCCACGAGCAGTACTTC
CASSYTLAGGLHEQYF
>.|TRBV4-2|TRBJ1-1|many
TGTGCCAGCAGCTCCCGGCGGGGTACACTCGGAGCTTTCTTT
CASSSRRGTLGAFF
>.|TRBV6-1|TRBJ2-6|many
TGTGCCAGCAGTCAACCTGGGGCCAACGTCCTGACTTTC
CASSQPGANVLTF
>.|TRBV20-1|TRBJ1-1|.
TGCAGTGCCTCGAGGGGTCTGAACACTGAAGCTTTCTTT
CSASRGLNTEAFF
>.|TRBV6-5|TRBJ1-6|.
TGTGCCAGCAGTGGAACAGGGCCCTCCAGGGATTCACCCCTCCACTTT
CASSGTGPSRDSPLHF
>.|TRBV7-9|TRBJ2-1|.
TGTGCCAGCAGCTTAGACCTCGAGAACTTGAATGAGCAGTTCTTC
CASSLDLENLNEQFF
>.|TRBV24-1|TRBJ1-5|.
TGTGCCACCAGTATCTTTTGGGGGGATCAGCCCCAGCATTTT
CATSIFWGDQPQHF
>.|TRBV7-2|TRBJ2-7|many
TGTGCCAGCAGCCTGTTCCCCGGGACGACCTACGAGCAGTACTTC
CASSLFPGTTYEQYF
>.|TRBV20-1|TRBJ2-7|few
TGCAGTGCTAGAGCAGGGAGTTACGAGCAGTACTTC
CSARAGSYEQYF
>TRBD2|TRBV28|TRBJ2-3|few
TGTGCCAGCAGACCCGCGGGGGGGCCTGATACGCAGTATTTT
CASRPAGGPDTQYF
>TRBD2|TRBV7-2|TRBJ2-1|many
TGTGCCAGCAGCTTAGATGAGCGGGGGCCTTTTAATGAGCAGTTCTTC
CASSLDERGPFNEQFF
>.|TRBV12-3/TRBV12-4|TRBJ1-2|many
TGTGCCAGCAGTTCTCACCTCCATGGCTACACCTTC
CASSSHLHGYTF
>.|TRBV7-2|TRBJ2-7|many
TGTGCCAGCAGCTTAGCGGCCAGTCCCTCCTACGAGCAGTACTTC
CASSLAASPSYEQYF
>.|TRBV12-3/TRBV12-4|TRBJ2-3|few
TGTGCCAGCAGGGCTGGAGCGCTCCACATGGATACGCAGTATTTT
CASRAGALHMDTQYF
>.|TRBV3-1|TRBJ2-3|.
TGTGCCAGCAGCTACCGGACGGATGTAGATACGCAGTATTTT
CASSYRTDVDTQYF
>TRBD1|TRBV19|TRBJ2-4|.
TGTGCCAGTAGTACGTTAGGAACCGGGACAGGGAAAGGGAACATTCAGTACTTC
CASSTLGTGTGKGNIQYF
>.|TRBV28|TRBJ2-7|many
TGTGCCAGCAGTTTGGACCCCCGCTACGAGCAGTACTTC
CASSLDPRYEQYF
>TRBD1|TRBV6-1|TRBJ1-5|.
TGTGCCAGCATTCGGTCGGGACAGGGATTTTATCAGCCCCAGCATTTT
CASIRSGQGFYQPQHF
>.|TRBV12-5|TRBJ1-1|.
TGTGCTAGTGGTTATGCGGTGGAAGCTTTCTTT
CASGYAVEAFF
>.|TRBV7-6|TRBJ1-3|many
TGTGCCACCCCTACTATGGGAAGATCTGGAAACACCATATATTTT
CATPTMGRSGNTIYF
>.|TRBV14|TRBJ2-2|few
TGTGCCAGCAGCCAATTCATGGCCGGGGAGCTGTTTTTT
CASSQFMAGELFF
>.|TRBV5-1|TRBJ2-7|few
TGCGCCAGCAGCTTGGGAGGGGTCAACGAGCAGTACTTC
CASSLGGVNEQYF
>.|TRBV6-2/TRBV6-3|TRBJ2-5|.
TGTGCCACTAATCGGGGGATATCACCGGCGGAGACCCAGTACTTC
CATNRGISPAETQYF
>.|TRBV7-6|TRBJ1-6|many
TGTGCCAGCAGCCTCCAGGGGTATAATTCACCCCTCCACTTT
CASSLQGYNSPLHF
>.|TRBV3-1|TRBJ2-7|.
TGTGCCAGCAGCCATGACGGATACGAGCAGTACTTC
CASSHDGYEQYF
>.|TRBV2|TRBJ1-6|few
TGTGCCAGCCGTGCGGGGAACTCACCCCTCCACTTT
CASRAGNSPLHF
>.|TRBV7-2|TRBJ1-2|many
TGTGCCAGCACCTTGACGATAAAAGGCCGAGGAGGCTACACCTTC
CASTLTIKGRGGYTF
>TRBD1|TRBV25-1|TRBJ2-7|many
TGTGCCAGCAGTGTGTCGACCGGGACAGGGGCGGACGAGCAGTACTTC
CASSVSTGTGADEQYF
>.|TRBV7-2|TRBJ1-2|many
TGTGCCAGCAGCTCAACGGTCCAGGGCTCAGGTGGCTACACCTTC
CASSSTVQGSGGYTF
>.|TRBV5-1|TRBJ2-5|.
TGCGCCAGCAGCTTGGTCTCGGACGCCCAAGAGACCCAGTACTTC
CASSLVSDAQETQYF
>.|TRBV6-5|TRBJ2-3|few
TGTGCCAGCAGTTACCAAGGACACCGCACAGATACGCAGTATTTT
CASSYQGHRTDTQYF
>.|TRBV12-3/TRBV12-4|TRBJ1-5|many
TGTGCCAGCAGTTTGCTTGGCTTGGGGGTTCTCAGCAATCAGCCCCAGCATTTT
CASSLLGLGVLSNQPQHF
>TRBD2|TRBV7-8|TRBJ2-3|.
TGTGCCAGCAGCTCTCTAGCTAGCGGGGGGCCAAATACGCAGTATTTT
CASSSLASGGPNTQYF
>.|TRBV5-4|TRBJ1-2|few
TGTGCCAGCAGCCCCGGACGGCAAAACTATGGCTACACCTTC
CASSPGRQNYGYTF
>.|TRBV7-9|TRBJ2-6|many
TGTGCCAGCAGCTCCCAGAGCTCTGGGGCCAACGTCCTGACTTTC
CASSSQSSGANVLTF
>TRBD1|TRBV2|TRBJ1-5|many
TGTGCCAGCAGTGAGGAGGGGGCAATAAGCAATCAGCCCCAGCATTTT
CASSEEGAISNQPQHF
>.|TRBV20-1|TRBJ1-5|few
TGCAGTGCTAGTAGAGTACCGGGTGGCAATCAGCCCCAGCATTTT
CSASRVPGGNQPQHF
>.|TRBV7-8|TRBJ2-1|.
TGTGCCAGCAGCTCCTCCGTCGCCCCCTACAATGAGCAGTTCTTC
CASSSSVAPYNEQFF
>TRBD2|TRBV7-9|TRBJ2-1|few
TGTGCCAGCAGCACAAGCGGGGGGGACTACAATGAGCAGTTCTTC
CASSTSGGDYNEQFF
>TRBD2|TRBV12-3/TRBV12-4|TRBJ2-1|many
TGTGCCAGCAGACTAGCGGGGGGGTACAATGAGCAGTTCTTC
CASRLAGGYNEQFF
>.|TRBV7-6|TRBJ1-3|many
TGTGCCAGCAGCTTAGGGGCACAGGGTAGTAGAAACACCATATATTTT
CASSLGAQGSRNTIYF
>TRBD2|TRBV5-4|TRBJ2-7|few
TGTGCCAGCAGCTTAGGGAGCGGGAGCTCCTACGAGCAGTACTTC
CASSLGSGSSYEQYF
>.|TRBV2|TRBJ1-2|few
TGTGCCAGCAGTGAAAAAGGGAGATTATATGGCTACACCTTC
CASSEKGRLYGYTF
>.|TRBV12-3/TRBV12-4|TRBJ2-7|few
TGTGCCAGCAGTCCGAGGGGTGGGGCTTACGAGCAGTACTTC
CASSPRGGAYEQYF
>TRBD2|TRBV4-1|TRBJ2-5|.
TGCGCCAGCAGCCAGGAACTAGCGGGGGGGCCCCAGAAAGAGACCCAGTACTTC
CASSQELAGGPQKETQYF
>TRBD2|TRBV7-2|TRBJ2-2|many
TGTGCCAGCACCCCGGGACTAGCGGGGTCTGGGGAGCTGTTTTTT
CASTPGLAGSGELFF
>TRBD1|TRBV5-1|TRBJ2-5|.
TGCGCCAGCAGTTGGGGACAGGCAAACCAAGAGACCCAGTACTTC
CASSWGQANQETQYF
>.|TRBV19|TRBJ2-1|.
TGTGCCAGTGCGGACCGGGCCTACAATGAGCAGTTCTTC
CASADRAYNEQFF
>.|TRBV28|TRBJ1-1|many
TGTGCCAGCAGTATACTATTCAGGACAGAAGCTTTCTTT
CASSILFRTEAFF
>.|TRBV7-8|TRBJ2-1|.
TGTGCCAGCAGCGGGCGCGGGCCGACCCCCATCTTC
CASSGRGPTPIF
>.|TRBV12-5|TRBJ2-2|.
TGTGCTAGTGGTAACCCTGCGGGCAGGGTGTTCGGGGAGCTGTTTTTT
CASGNPAGRVFGELFF
>.|TRBV29-1|TRBJ1-1|.
TGCAGCGTTGAACTAACAAACCAGAACACTGAAGCTTTCTTT
CSVELTNQNTEAFF